This passage covers 29 T cell receptor beta chains from one sample sequenced in a study of cytomegalovirus exposure and HLA in healthy donors. The PCR was carried out with 60 Vbeta primers and 13 Jbeta primers. Assay used: immunoSEQ multiplex PCR; TCRdb lists only in-frame clones, some missing. The repertoire holds about 120,000 clones, roughly 69% seen once, with just under 8.5% in the top ten. The sample comprised PBMCs. The receptor source for this set is a woman between 35 and 50 years old in good health and CMV-seropositive.

This chain links TRBV6-1 with TRBJ2-1, with D possibly matching TRBD1 (6 bases). V was pared by 4 bases and J by 0 bases, with 16 bases between. This CDR3 has 17 residues. Germline V gives CDR1 MNHNS, CDR2 SASEGT. The CDR3 loop reads CASSGGGWVNSYNEQFF. The CDR3 DNA reads as TGTGCCAGCAGTGGAGGGGGATGGGTAAACTCCTACAATGAGCAGTTCTTC.

This clone was seen only a few times. Its ends do not fully match the called genes, so a read error is possible. The CDR3 is CASSLAGGTSWQFF. The CDR3 region has the DNA TGTGCCAGCAGTTTGGCGGGGGGGACATCGTGGCAGTTCTTC. The rearrangement uses TRBV5-4 and TRBJ2-1; 9 bases agree with TRBD2. The V gene's germline CDR1 is SGHNT and CDR2 YYREEE (reference sequence). The length of the CDR3 is 14 residues.

This clone was counted between two and nine times. The J gene is TRBJ1-6, the V gene TRBV18, with TRBD1 matching over 10 bases. V gave up 3 bases and J gave up 10 bases; unmatched junction bases: 6. This CDR3 comprises 15 residues. CDR1 is KGHSH and CDR2 is LQKENI in the germline V gene. The CDR3: CASSPTGTGESPLHF. The CDR3 DNA follows: TGTGCCAGCTCACCTACCGGGACAGGGGAATCACCCCTCCACTTT.

The chain links TRBV5-1 to TRBJ2-2; D remains unclear. The CDR3 runs 14 residues. Between the trimmed V and J ends, which lost 0 bases and 8 bases, there was a span of 11 bases. Germline V gene data show CDR1 as SGHRS and CDR2 as YFSETQ. The CDR3 region is CASSLDTFSGELFF. CDR3 in DNA: TGCGCCAGCAGCTTGGATACTTTTTCAGGGGAGCTGTTTTTT.

This clone was seen a single time. V gene TRBV4-2 combines with J gene TRBJ1-2; weak D call: TRBD1 (5 bases). Germline V gene data show CDR1 as LGHNA and CDR2 as YNFKEQ. V was shortened by 2 bases and J by 3 bases, with 16 bases between the two germline ends. The length of the CDR3 is 16 residues. The CDR3 reads CASSQPNAGSHYGYTF. CDR3 nucleotide sequence: TGTGCCAGCAGCCAACCTAACGCAGGGTCCCACTATGGCTACACCTTC.

This clone has only one observation. This rearrangement joins TRBV7-2 to TRBJ2-5; 10 nucleotides align to TRBD2. J was trimmed by 1 base and V by 5 bases; bases with no gene match: 4. Germline values: CDR1 SGHTA, CDR2 FQGNSA. This CDR3 contains 15 residues. The CDR3 sequence is CASSRGLAAQETQYF. CDR3 nucleotides: TGTGCCAGCAGCCGCGGACTAGCGGCCCAAGAGACCCAGTACTTC.

This sequence joins TRBV6-6 and TRBJ1-6; D gene uncertain. Germline V gives CDR1 MNHNY, CDR2 SVGAGI (reference sequence). Trimming stripped 5 bases from V and 3 bases from J, with 11 bases between. The CDR3 is made up of 15 amino acids. The CDR3 loop is CASSIDGVYNSPLHF. CDR3 nucleotide sequence: TGTGCCAGCAGTATCGACGGAGTCTATAATTCACCCCTCCACTTT.

J is TRBJ1-1 and V is TRBV6-5, with D possibly TRBD1 on 5 matching bases. The germline V gene encodes CDR1 MNHEY and CDR2 SVGAGI. The V end lost 5 bases, the J end lost 2 bases, and 12 bases lay between the germline ends. This CDR3 spans 14 amino acids. CDR3 sequence (DNA): TGTGCCAGCAGTGCACAGGCAAGCAACACTGAAGCTTTCTTT. Protein sequence: CASSAQASNTEAFF.

This chain links TRBV29-1 with TRBJ1-4; a weak D match, TRBD1 (5 bases). The CDR3 is 10 amino acids. Per germline, CDR1 SQVTM and CDR2 ANQGSEA. Trimming removed 7 bases from V and 12 bases from J, with 12 bases in between. CDR3 in DNA: TGCAGCGGCCCTAGGGGTGAACTGTTTTTT. The encoded protein is CSGPRGELFF.

The gene calls are TRBV2 and TRBJ1-4; tentative D call: TRBD1 (6 bases). Germline lookup yields CDR1 SNHLY and CDR2 FYNNEI. V was shortened by 7 bases and J by 5 bases, with 14 bases between the two germline ends. The CDR3 totals 14 residues. CDR3 residues: CASTRTAPNEKLFF. The CDR3 DNA is TGTGCCAGCACGCGGACAGCGCCGAATGAAAAACTGTTTTTT.

The chain links TRBV20-1 to TRBJ2-1; possibly TRBD1 for D (6 bases). The CDR3 is 11 residues long. Trimming cost V 5 bases and J 6 bases, with 8 bases left between them. Looked up from germline, CDR1 is DFQATT and CDR2 is SNEGSKA (reference sequence). The CDR3 protein is CSAGTSNEQFF. CDR3 in DNA: TGCAGTGCTGGGACAAGCAATGAGCAGTTCTTC.

This chain uses TRBV5-1 with TRBJ2-1, with 15 bases that match TRBD2. CDR1 is SGHRS, CDR2 YFSETQ, per germline. The CDR3 loop spans 18 amino acids. V lost 0 bases and J lost 3; bases outside the gene matches: 4. The DNA for the CDR3 is TGCGCCAGCAGCTTGGAAGGGACTAGCGGGGGGATCTACAATGAGCAGTTCTTC. Residues: CASSLEGTSGGIYNEQFF.

This clone turned up a few times. The V gene is TRBV7-2, the J gene TRBJ1-4, with 7 bases fitting TRBD1. The CDR3 length is 12 residues. Germline loops: CDR1 SGHTA, CDR2 FQGNSA. J gave up 12 bases and V 5 bases, and 6 bases lay outside the gene matches. CDR3 coding DNA: TGTGCCAGCAGCCTACGACAGGGAGAACTGTTTTTT. Its translation is CASSLRQGELFF.

V is TRBV7-2 and J is TRBJ2-1, with D perhaps matching TRBD1 (7 bases). V was clipped by 7 bases and J by 7 bases, with 20 bases between them. CDR1 is SGHTA, CDR2 FQGNSA, per germline. The CDR3 has 15 amino acids. The CDR3 coding sequence is TGTGCCAGCAACCAGGGGGGCCTGGGTGCGAATGAGCAGTTCTTC. This translates into CASNQGGLGANEQFF.

This rearrangement joins TRBV27 to TRBJ2-3; perhaps TRBD2 as D (7 bases). V was trimmed by 7 bases and J by 2 bases, leaving 10 bases between them. The CDR3 is made up of 13 amino acids. Per germline, CDR1 MNHEY and CDR2 SMNVEV (reference sequence). CDR3: CASTGGATDTQYF. The CDR3 DNA follows: TGTGCCAGCACGGGGGGCGCCACAGATACGCAGTATTTT.

The chain links TRBV6-6 to TRBJ2-7; 9 nucleotides align to TRBD1. This CDR3 is 14 amino acids long. V gave up 8 bases and J gave up 5 bases; unmatched junction bases: 10. From germline, CDR1 is MNHNY and CDR2 SVGAGI (reference sequence). CDR3 loop: CASRLGTGTNEQYF. The CDR3 coding sequence is TGTGCCAGCCGTCTGGGGACAGGGACTAACGAGCAGTACTTC.

V is TRBV7-9 and J is TRBJ2-7; 10 bases are shared with TRBD1. The CDR3 sequence is 15 residues long. V lost 4 bases and J lost 2; bases outside the gene matches: 5. CDR1 and CDR2 (germline): SEHNR, FQNEAQ (reference sequence). CDR3 loop: CASSSRDRGPYEQYF. The CDR3 nucleotides are TGTGCCAGCAGCTCCCGGGACAGGGGACCCTACGAGCAGTACTTC. The full variable domain, completed using reference TRBV7-9 and TRBJ2-7, is DTGVSQNPRHKITKRGQNVTFRCDPISEHNRLYWYRQTLGQGPEFLTYFQNEAQLEKSRLLSDRFSAERPKGSFSTLEIQRTEQGDSAMYLCASSSRDRGPYEQYFGPGTRLTVT.

This chain links TRBV7-8 with TRBJ1-1; D is undetermined. V was trimmed by 5 bases and J by 1 base, leaving 17 bases between them. This CDR3 comprises 16 residues. Germline CDR1 is SGHVS and CDR2 is FQNEAQ. The CDR3 protein is CASSPGSGGQNTEAFF. The CDR3 nucleotides read TGTGCCAGCAGCCCGGGGAGCGGAGGCCAGAACACTGAAGCTTTCTTT.

The chain uses TRBV9 and TRBJ2-7, with TRBD2 identical over 9 bases. The length of the CDR3 is 16 residues. Germline-derived CDR1 and CDR2 are SGDLS and YYNGEE. Unmatched junction bases numbered 4, after V lost 0 bases and J lost 0 bases. The CDR3 here is CASSVGPSGASYEQYF. CDR3 DNA: TGTGCCAGCAGCGTAGGCCCTAGCGGGGCCTCCTACGAGCAGTACTTC.

On this clone: One end of the junction fails to match germline, which may point to a read error. This chain uses TRBV7-7 with TRBJ1-5, with a weak D call TRBD1 (6 bases). CDR3 length equals 13 residues. The germline V gene encodes CDR1 SSHAT and CDR2 FNYEAQ (reference sequence). The CDR3 is CASSTGWDQPQHF. The DNA for the CDR3 is TGTGCTAGCAGCACAGGGTGGGATCAGCCCCAGCATTTT.

This chain joins TRBV27 and TRBJ1-1; 7 nucleotides match TRBD1. Trimming removed 8 bases from V and 1 base from J; junction bases left unmatched: 4. CDR1 and CDR2 (germline): MNHEY, SMNVEV (reference sequence). The CDR3 runs 13 residues. The CDR3 loop reads CASWRGPNTEAFF. The CDR3 nucleotides are TGTGCCAGCTGGAGGGGGCCGAACACTGAAGCTTTCTTT.

The chain carries TRBV4-1 and TRBJ1-2; D uncertain. CDR3 length: 13 residues. Germline values: CDR1 MGHRA, CDR2 YSYEKL. V lost 4 bases to trimming and J lost 5 bases, with 11 bases between them. The CDR3 DNA reads as TGCGCCAGCAGCCCGCCCACACCTTATGGCTACACCTTC. Amino acid sequence: CASSPPTPYGYTF.

The gene calls are TRBV25-1 and TRBJ1-1, with D unresolved. The V and J ends lost 2 bases and 5 bases respectively, with 12 bases between them. CDR3 length: 14 amino acids. Per germline, CDR1 MGHDK and CDR2 SYGVNS. For the CDR3, the DNA is TGTGCCAGCAGTGAAAGGAGACTGGATACTGAAGCTTTCTTT. Its protein product is CASSERRLDTEAFF.

The chain combines TRBV2 with TRBJ2-6; D might be TRBD1 (5 bases). The germline CDR1 and CDR2 sequences are SNHLY and FYNNEI. V shed 6 bases and J shed 2 bases, with 14 bases lying between them. CDR3 length equals 16 residues. The CDR3 nucleotides read TGTGCCAGCAGGGTCTACCTAGGGGCTGGGGCCAACGTCCTGACTTTC. Its protein is CASRVYLGAGANVLTF.

This chain joins TRBV30 and TRBJ1-5, with 11 positions matching TRBD1. From germline, CDR1 is GTSNPN and CDR2 SVGIG (reference sequence). This CDR3 is 16 amino acids long. V trimming: 7 bases; J trimming: 5 bases; junction bases outside the gene matches: 13. CDR3 in amino acids: CASADRGLRRDQPQHF. Here the CDR3 DNA reads TGTGCCTCGGCGGACAGGGGGCTGAGAAGGGATCAGCCCCAGCATTTT. The full variable domain, in which reference TRBV30 and TRBJ1-5 provide the parts outside the CDR3, is SQTIHQWPATLVQPVGSPLSLECTVEGTSNPNLYWYRQAAGRGLQLLFYSVGIGQISSEVPQNLSASRPQDRQFILSSKKLLLSDSGFYLCASADRGLRRDQPQHFGDGTRLSIL.

V is TRBV14 and J is TRBJ1-2, with 12 bases lining up with TRBD1. The CDR3 totals 14 residues. Trimming took 4 bases from V and 7 from J; bases not matched to a gene: 4. Germline CDR1 is SGHDN and CDR2 is FVKESK. The chain's CDR3 is CASSPGTGGLGYTF. CDR3 DNA sequence: TGTGCCAGCAGCCCGGGGACAGGGGGCCTTGGCTACACCTTC.

The chain has TRBV25-1 and TRBJ2-4; D is perhaps TRBD2 (5 bases). This CDR3 has 18 amino acids. Per the germline V gene, CDR1 is MGHDK and CDR2 is SYGVNS. Trimming left V 0 bases short and J 1 base short, with 16 bases between. The CDR3 DNA sequence: TGTGCCAGCAGTGAATATGGGATGGGGAGTCCGGCCAAAAACATTCAGTACTTC. Residues: CASSEYGMGSPAKNIQYF.

This chain joins TRBV5-4 and TRBJ1-2; 9 nucleotides align to TRBD1. Germline CDR1 SGHNT, CDR2 YYREEE (reference sequence). The CDR3 sequence is 14 residues long. V trimming: 2 bases; J trimming: 5 bases; junction bases outside the gene matches: 4. The CDR3, as DNA: TGTGCCAGCAGCTTAGTACAGGGGGCATATGGCTACACCTTC. As protein: CASSLVQGAYGYTF. Combining the CDR3 with reference TRBV5-4 and TRBJ1-2 gives the whole variable domain ETGVTQSPTHLIKTRGQQVTLRCSSQSGHNTVSWYQQALGQGPQFIFQYYREEENGRGNFPPRFSGLQFPNYSSELNVNALELDDSALYLCASSLVQGAYGYTFGSGTRLTVV.

The V call is TRBV6-6, the J call TRBJ2-3, with unresolved D. This CDR3 is built from 11 residues. V lost 6 bases to trimming and J lost 7 bases, with 8 bases between them. Germline V gene sequence: CDR1 MNHNY, CDR2 SVGAGI (reference sequence). The CDR3 sequence: CASSLSNTQYF. The CDR3, as DNA: TGTGCCAGCAGCCTCTCTAATACGCAGTATTTT.